These 27 T cell receptor beta chains were all obtained from the same sample, sequenced in a study of regulatory T cells in long-lasting Graves disease. Time point noted: newly diagnosed GD, antithyroid drugs for less than 3 months. After RNA was extracted from PBMCs, the TCR library was made from it. CDR3 regions were amplified by Arm-PCR using iRepertoire HTBI primers to build TCR beta libraries. TCRdb passed the multiplex PCR reads through MiXCR, listing each CDR3 protein once. The sample has some 460,000 distinct CDR3 sequences; 15% to 20% are singletons. This same sample was also taken into another study, of T cells in Graves' hyperthyroidism and ophthalmopathy.

Specimen: peripheral blood mononuclear cells (PBMCs), collected at new diagnosis, from a patient treated with antithyroid drugs. The receptors derive from a man between 40 and 49 years old with Graves disease.

This clonotype was recorded a few times. The chain carries TRBV7-8 and TRBJ2-3; D remains ambiguous. The assigned J gene may be wrong: the sequence end matches TRBJ2-5 better. Per germline, CDR1 SGHVS and CDR2 FQNEAQ. The CDR3 is made up of 14 amino acids. The CDR3 reads CASSLGPFGETQYF. The CDR3 coding sequence is TGTGCCAGCAGCTTAGGCCCGTTCGGAGAGACCCAGTACTTC.

This rearrangement joins TRBV6-2 or TRBV6-3 to TRBJ2-5; perhaps TRBD2 as D (6 bases). Trimming pared 5 bases from V and 0 bases from J, leaving 16 bases between. Germline CDR1 reads MNHEY; CDR2 reads SVGEGT. This CDR3 is 16 amino acids long. The CDR3 loop is CASSEESGLYQETQYF. The CDR3, as DNA: TGTGCCAGCAGTGAAGAAAGCGGGCTTTACCAAGAGACCCAGTACTTC.

The V call is TRBV20-1, the J call TRBJ2-3; 10 bases are a match to TRBD2. After removal of 0 bases from V and 4 bases from J, the junction contained 10 bases not matched to a gene. The CDR3 length is 17 residues. CDR1 and CDR2 (germline): DFQATT, SNEGSKA (reference sequence). CDR3 nucleotides: TGCAGTGCTAGAGACTCGGCTAGCGGGAGTGTAGCAGATACGCAGTATTTT. It codes for CSARDSASGSVADTQYF.

This clonotype was counted ten times or more. This rearrangement joins TRBV28 to TRBJ2-7, with D hard to call. The V gene's germline CDR1 is MDHEN and CDR2 SYDVKM. The ends were cut back, 4 bases at V and 2 bases at J, with 15 bases in the middle. The CDR3 covers 15 residues. The CDR3 nucleotides read TGTGCCAGCAGTTGGCTAATCGACGGAACCTACGAGCAGTACTTC. The encoded protein is CASSWLIDGTYEQYF.

As for this clonotype: Only one base separates this from a far larger clonotype, so it likely reflects a read error. The gene calls are TRBV28 and TRBJ2-1; D is unresolved. The J call may be faulty, since TRBJ2-5 better matches the DNA end. Looked up from germline, CDR1 is MDHEN and CDR2 is SYDVKM. This CDR3 comprises 15 residues. The CDR3 is CASSFRFIGQEIQYF. Here the CDR3 DNA reads TGTGCCAGCAGTTTTAGGTTTATCGGCCAAGAGATCCAGTACTTC.

This clonotype was counted at least ten times. CDR3 DNA: TGTGCCAGCAGTTTACTGGAAGATGAGCAGTTCTTC. Translating it yields CASSLLEDEQFF. The chain links TRBV28 to TRBJ2-1; D gene ambiguous. Germline loops: CDR1 MDHEN, CDR2 SYDVKM. CDR3 length: 12 residues. Trimming stripped 2 bases from V and 8 bases from J, with 7 bases between.

This clonotype was counted a few times. The V and J genes are TRBV20-1 and TRBJ1-4; D ambiguous. V lost 6 bases to trimming and J lost 5 bases, with 13 bases between them. Germline-derived CDR1 and CDR2 are DFQATT and SNEGSKA (reference sequence). The CDR3 contains 13 residues. The CDR3 sequence is CSAKGRSNEKLFF. The CDR3 nucleotides are TGCAGTGCCAAGGGCCGTTCCAATGAAAAACTGTTTTTT.

A remark on this clonotype: One end of the junction is discordant with germline, which a read error may explain. The rearrangement joins TRBV6-1 to TRBJ2-7, with TRBD2 matching over 15 bases. The CDR3 extends over 15 amino acids. Germline V gene data show CDR1 as MNHNS and CDR2 as SASEGT. This CDR3 reads CATGLAGGSSYKQYF. CDR3 nucleotides: TGTGCCACTGGACTAGCGGGAGGGTCGTCCTACAAGCAGTACTTC.

This clonotype is a singleton in its sample. This chain connects TRBV6-1 to TRBJ2-4; D perhaps matches TRBD2 (6 bases). V was shortened by 7 bases and J by 13 bases, with 29 bases between the two germline ends. From germline, CDR1 is MNHNS and CDR2 SASEGT. This CDR3 spans 16 amino acids. CDR3 loop: CASIRGGPGSYNEQYF. The CDR3 DNA reads as TGTGCCAGCATCCGGGGAGGCCCTGGATCCTACAATGAGCAGTACTTC.

This clonotype has a handful of counts. The V call is TRBV19, the J call TRBJ1-5, with unresolved D. Trimming took off 7 bases at V and 8 bases at J, with 18 bases between the two ends. The CDR3 spans 14 residues. The germline V gene has CDR1 LNHDA and CDR2 SQIVND (reference sequence). The CDR3 nucleotides are TGTGCCAGTACTTCCCAGGCCCATCAAAAGCCCCAGCATTTT. Translation gives CASTSQAHQKPQHF.

This clonotype was observed many times. The V and J genes are TRBV11-2 and TRBJ2-5; 7 bases line up with TRBD1. CDR1 and CDR2 (germline): SGHAT, FQNNGV. Losses at the gene ends were 4 bases for V and 5 bases for J; bases not matched to a gene: 4. The CDR3 totals 13 residues. DNA of the CDR3: TGTGCCAGCAGCTCCACAGGGGAGGAGACCCAGTACTTC. Translated: CASSSTGEETQYF.

The chain couples TRBV27 to TRBJ2-1, with 13 bases that match TRBD2. The CDR3 runs 16 residues. The germline gives CDR1 MNHEY, CDR2 SMNVEV (reference sequence). V lost 3 bases, J lost 8 bases, and 7 bases stayed unmatched. CDR3 sequence (DNA): TGTGCCAGCAGTTTCCGAACTAGCGGGAGGGCCGATGAGCAGTTCTTC. Protein product: CASSFRTSGRADEQFF.

The rearrangement links TRBV28 to TRBJ2-1; D remains unclear. Germline V gene sequence: CDR1 MDHEN, CDR2 SYDVKM. The CDR3 is 15 residues long. The ends were cut back, 3 bases at V and 4 bases at J, with 13 bases in the middle. The CDR3 here is CASSFRRLHYNEQFF. DNA for the CDR3: TGTGCCAGCAGTTTTCGTAGGCTCCATTACAATGAGCAGTTCTTC. Filled out from reference TRBV28 and TRBJ2-1, the complete variable domain reads DVKVTQSSRYLVKRTGEKVFLECVQDMDHENMFWYRQDPGLGLRLIYFSYDVKMKEKGDIPEGYSVSREKKERFSLILESASTNQTSMYLCASSFRRLHYNEQFFGPGTRLTVL.

This clonotype was detected many times. The chain combines TRBV28 with TRBJ2-7; 12 bases are shared with TRBD2. Germline CDR1 MDHEN, CDR2 SYDVKM. The trim removed 6 bases at V and 5 bases at J, leaving 5 bases unmatched. CDR3 length: 14 residues. CDR3 in amino acids: CASSLAGGYDEQYF. CDR3 in DNA: TGTGCCAGCAGCCTAGCGGGAGGGTACGACGAGCAGTACTTC.

This clonotype was seen at least ten times. J is TRBJ1-6 and V is TRBV20-1, with 9 positions matching TRBD1. This CDR3 contains 13 residues. CDR1 is DFQATT, CDR2 SNEGSKA, per germline (reference sequence). The trim removed 3 bases at V and 6 bases at J, leaving 0 bases unmatched. CDR3 amino acids: CSARGQGNSPLHF. The DNA for the CDR3 is TGCAGTGCTAGGGGACAGGGTAATTCACCCCTCCACTTT.

The V and J genes are TRBV15 and TRBJ1-1; D gene uncertain. Germline CDR1 reads LNHNV; CDR2 reads YYDKDF (reference sequence). This CDR3 has 14 residues. V lost 0 bases and J lost 3, with 8 bases in between. The DNA for the CDR3 is TGTGCCACCAGCAGAGACAGATACGACACTGAAGCTTTCTTT. Translated, it gives CATSRDRYDTEAFF.

The chain joins TRBV24-1 to TRBJ2-1; D unclear. This CDR3 spans 11 amino acids. Germline V gene sequence: CDR1 KGHDR, CDR2 SFDVKD. V lost 2 bases to trimming and J lost 10 bases, with 5 bases between them. The CDR3 spells CATSDYKEQFF. Here the CDR3 DNA reads TGTGCCACCAGTGATTATAAAGAGCAGTTCTTC.

V usage is TRBV19 and J usage is TRBJ1-2; TRBD1 is a possible D gene (5 bases). The germline V gene has CDR1 LNHDA and CDR2 SQIVND (reference sequence). The CDR3 contains 15 residues. V gave up 8 bases and J gave up 8 bases, with 24 bases separating them. In nucleotides, the CDR3 is TGTGCCAGTGCGAAAAGATTCGGGCCCCGGGGCGGCTACACCTTC. Its protein is CASAKRFGPRGGYTF.

As concerns this clonotype: A much larger clone sits a single nucleotide away, making a read error possible. The chain recombines TRBV6-5 with TRBJ1-1; a possible D gene is TRBD1 (5 bases). The length of the CDR3 is 15 residues. The germline V gene has CDR1 MNHEY and CDR2 SVGAGI. V gave up 4 bases and J gave up 3 bases, with 15 bases separating them. The CDR3 bases are TGTGCCAGCAGTTTACTTCCGGGGGTGGACACTGAAGCTTTCTTT. It is translated as CASSLLPGVDTEAFF.

This clonotype came up many times. The genes are TRBV7-9 and TRBJ2-5, with D possibly TRBD2 on 6 matching bases. The CDR3 has 15 amino acids. V lost 3 bases to trimming and J lost 5 bases, with 16 bases between them. Germline-derived CDR1 and CDR2 are SEHNR and FQNEAQ (reference sequence). The CDR3 region is CASSFRRAGAETQYF. DNA for the CDR3: TGTGCCAGCAGCTTTCGGAGGGCTGGAGCGGAGACCCAGTACTTC.

This clonotype has at least ten counts. V is TRBV6-1 and J is TRBJ2-5; D is perhaps TRBD2 (6 bases). Germline assignment: CDR1 MNHNS and CDR2 SASEGT. The ends were cut back, 6 bases at V and 1 base at J, with 12 bases in the middle. This CDR3 is 14 amino acids long. The CDR3 DNA follows: TGTGCCAGCAGGGTTCTAGCGCGCCAAGAGACCCAGTACTTC. As protein: CASRVLARQETQYF.

V is TRBV20-1 and J is TRBJ2-4, with 15 bases fitting TRBD2. CDR1 is DFQATT and CDR2 is SNEGSKA in the germline V gene (reference sequence). This CDR3 has 17 amino acids. V lost 5 bases and J lost 1; bases outside the gene matches: 6. DNA for the CDR3: TGCAGTGCTGGCGGACTAGCGGGAGGGCCGGCCAAAAACATTCAGTACTTC. Amino acids: CSAGGLAGGPAKNIQYF.

In the case of this clonotype: A much larger clonotype is one base distant, so this may be a read error. The chain recombines TRBV28 with TRBJ2-7; a weak D match, TRBD1 (6 bases). The germline V and J ends were trimmed by 7 bases and 2 bases, with 18 bases remaining between them. Germline CDR1 is MDHEN and CDR2 is SYDVKM. The CDR3 has 15 residues. CDR3 nucleotide sequence: TGTGCCAGCACCTATCCACAGGGACAAGCCTACGAGCAGTACTTC. Residues: CASTYPQGQAYEQYF.

In its sample, this clonotype was seen a few times. J is TRBJ1-3 and V is TRBV20-1; weak D call: TRBD1 (6 bases). V was shortened by 4 bases and J by 6 bases, with 16 bases between the two germline ends. This CDR3 spans 14 amino acids. Germline V gene sequence: CDR1 DFQATT, CDR2 SNEGSKA (reference sequence). The CDR3: CSAKQGNWVNTIYF. The CDR3 bases are TGCAGTGCTAAGCAGGGGAACTGGGTAAACACCATATATTTT.

This clonotype showed up many times. The CDR3 here is CATSRDRAGNQPQHF. CDR3 sequence (DNA): TGTGCCACCAGCAGAGATCGAGCAGGCAATCAGCCCCAGCATTTT. This rearrangement joins TRBV15 to TRBJ1-5; D is ambiguous. The germline CDR1 and CDR2 sequences are LNHNV and YYDKDF (reference sequence). Trimming shortened V by 0 bases and J by 2 bases, and 8 bases separated the two germline ends. The CDR3 totals 15 residues. Full variable domain (remainder filled in from reference TRBV15 and TRBJ1-5): DAMVIQNPRYQVTQFGKPVTLSCSQTLNHNVMYWYQQKSSQAPKLLFHYYDKDFNNEADTPDNFQSRRPNTSFCFLDIRSPGLGDTAMYLCATSRDRAGNQPQHFGDGTRLSIL.

This clonotype was detected many times. J is TRBJ2-1 and V is TRBV20-1; TRBD2 agrees at 7 bases. Germline V gene data show CDR1 as DFQATT and CDR2 as SNEGSKA (reference sequence). This CDR3 region has 13 residues. V was pared by 0 bases and J by 7 bases, with 3 bases of the junction left unmatched. The CDR3 bases are TGCAGTGCTAGAGAGGGAGGGCGGAATGAGCAGTTCTTC. Translating it yields CSAREGGRNEQFF.

This clonotype was recorded a few times. The chain carries TRBV9 and TRBJ2-2; the D gene is possibly TRBD2 (5 bases). CDR3 length: 15 amino acids. Germline CDR1 reads SGDLS; CDR2 reads YYNGEE. The V and J ends lost 7 bases and 1 base respectively, with 14 bases between them. The CDR3 protein is CASGGGLGNTGELFF. In DNA, the CDR3 is TGTGCCAGCGGAGGCGGTTTGGGGAACACCGGGGAGCTGTTTTTT.